These T cell receptor beta chains were read from a single sample in a study of cytotoxic CD8 clonotypes in ibrutinib-treated CLL. The assay was immunoSEQ multiplex PCR, and TCRdb's table has in-frame clones only and misses some. Here the sample spans over 250,000 clones, roughly 76% being singletons. Specimen: PBMCs, collected at disease progression, from a patient treated with ibrutinib. The receptors derive from a human donor with chronic lymphocytic leukemia. CDR3s include the opening cysteine and the closing phenylalanine or tryptophan. D genes are given only for firm matches. Clone size appears in some rows only: once, few, many, or a class for an expanded clone.

V: TRBV5-1
J: TRBJ1-2
D: TRBD1
size: NA
DNA: TGCGCCAGCAGGACAGGGGGCGGTATGAGGGGCTACACCTTC
CDR3: CASRTGGGMRGYTF

V: TRBV28
J: TRBJ1-4
D: NA
size: NA
DNA: TGTGCCAGTGGAGGGACTAGTCCTGGTGAAAAACTGTTTTTT
CDR3: CASGGTSPGEKLFF

V: TRBV11-2
J: TRBJ1-3
D: NA
size: NA
DNA: TGTGCCAGCAGAGGAATTCGCTCTGGAAACACCATATATTTT
CDR3: CASRGIRSGNTIYF

V: TRBV18
J: TRBJ2-7
D: NA
size: many
DNA: TGTGCCAGCTCACCACCAGAAGGGCCCGAGCAGTACTTC
CDR3: CASSPPEGPEQYF

V: TRBV2
J: TRBJ1-1
D: TRBD1
size: NA
DNA: TGTGCCAGCACACCCGGGACAGGGGGTGGGGGATTTGGTGAAGCTTTCTTT
CDR3: CASTPGTGGGGFGEAFF

V: TRBV6-5
J: TRBJ2-7
D: TRBD1
size: NA
DNA: TGTGCCAGCAGTTACTCGCGGGACAGGACCTACGAGCAGTACTTC
CDR3: CASSYSRDRTYEQYF

V: TRBV5-4
J: TRBJ2-7
D: NA
size: NA
DNA: TGTGCCAGCAGCCTGGAGGGAGCGAGCGAGCAGTACTTC
CDR3: CASSLEGASEQYF

V: TRBV9
J: TRBJ2-6
D: NA
size: NA
DNA: TGTGCCAGCAGCGTAGCCTCAGTTATCTCTGGGGCCAACGTCCTGACTTTC
CDR3: CASSVASVISGANVLTF

V: TRBV28
J: TRBJ2-7
D: NA
size: NA
DNA: TGTGCCAGCAGTTTTGACAGACTTTACGAGCAGTACTTC
CDR3: CASSFDRLYEQYF

V: TRBV2
J: TRBJ1-1
D: NA
size: NA
DNA: TGTGCCAGCAGTGAAGGTGGGGGGAACACTGAAGCTTTCTTT
CDR3: CASSEGGGNTEAFF

V: TRBV10-3
J: TRBJ1-1
D: NA
size: NA
DNA: TGTGCCACCACGGACATCGGGTCAAGCGTCATGAACACTGAAGCTTTCTTT
CDR3: CATTDIGSSVMNTEAFF

V: TRBV19
J: TRBJ1-5
D: NA
size: few
DNA: TGTGCCAGTAGACTCGGGGGTAATCAGCCCCAGCATTTT
CDR3: CASRLGGNQPQHF

V: TRBV9
J: TRBJ2-2
D: NA
size: NA
DNA: TGTGCCAGCAGCGTCGGTAGGGGGGAGGAGGCGAACACCGGGGAGCTGTTTTTT
CDR3: CASSVGRGEEANTGELFF

V: TRBV18
J: TRBJ2-2
D: NA
size: NA
DNA: TGTGCCAGCTCACCACAAGTAGTTATGATCGGGGAGCTGTTTTTT
CDR3: CASSPQVVMIGELFF

V: TRBV7-2
J: TRBJ2-3
D: NA
size: few
DNA: TGTGCCAGCAGCTCTAGGGCAGATACGCAGTATTTT
CDR3: CASSSRADTQYF

V: TRBV7-9
J: TRBJ1-2
D: TRBD1
size: once
DNA: TGTGCCAGCAGCTCTCGCCGGGACAGGCCGGGCTATGGCTACACCTTC
CDR3: CASSSRRDRPGYGYTF

V: TRBV6-6
J: TRBJ2-7
D: TRBD1
size: NA
DNA: TGTGCCAGCAGTTACCCTGGACAGGGGCGCGAGCAGTACTTC
CDR3: CASSYPGQGREQYF

V: TRBV5-1
J: TRBJ2-1
D: TRBD2
size: once
DNA: TGCGCCAGCAGCTCCAGCGGGGGCAACAATGAGCAGTTCTTC
CDR3: CASSSSGGNNEQFF

V: TRBV5-5
J: TRBJ1-2
D: NA
size: NA
DNA: TGTGCCAGCAGCTCCAATTATGGCTACACCTTC
CDR3: CASSSNYGYTF

V: TRBV9
J: TRBJ2-7
D: TRBD2
size: NA
DNA: TGTGCCAGCAGCGTAGGACTAGCGGGGCCCTCCTACGAGCAGTACTTC
CDR3: CASSVGLAGPSYEQYF

V: TRBV5-6
J: TRBJ1-6
D: TRBD1
size: NA
DNA: TGTGCCAGCAGCTTCGACAGGGATATTAAGAATTCACCCCTCCACTTT
CDR3: CASSFDRDIKNSPLHF

V: TRBV7-8
J: TRBJ1-5
D: NA
size: few
DNA: TGTGCCAGCAGCTTAGGAGTAGGAGGCAATCAGCCCCAGCATTTT
CDR3: CASSLGVGGNQPQHF

V: TRBV9
J: TRBJ2-3
D: NA
size: NA
DNA: TGTGCCAGCAGCCCACCGCCAGGGGAGGCAGATACGCAGTATTTT
CDR3: CASSPPPGEADTQYF

V: TRBV19
J: TRBJ1-1
D: NA
size: NA
DNA: TGTGCCAGTAGTATCGGTAGGGTCGACACTGAAGCTTTCTTT
CDR3: CASSIGRVDTEAFF

V: TRBV6-6
J: TRBJ2-7
D: NA
size: few
DNA: TGTGCCAGCACCCAATCCCTAGCGAAAGGTTGGGAGCAGTACTTC
CDR3: CASTQSLAKGWEQYF

V: TRBV6-5
J: TRBJ2-7
D: NA
size: NA
DNA: TGTGCCAGCAGTTACTCGTATGGTTCCTACGAGCAGTACTTC
CDR3: CASSYSYGSYEQYF

V: TRBV5-1
J: TRBJ2-5
D: NA
size: NA
DNA: TGCGCCAGCAGCTTGGGGATGCAGGTATTACAAGAGACCCAGTACTTC
CDR3: CASSLGMQVLQETQYF

V: TRBV25-1
J: TRBJ1-3
D: NA
size: NA
DNA: TGTGCCAGCAGTGACCTGGCGGGAGGAAACACCATATATTTT
CDR3: CASSDLAGGNTIYF

V: TRBV28
J: TRBJ1-5
D: NA
size: NA
DNA: TGTGCCAGCAGTTATTTAGACCGAGGTTGGGGGCGGGATAGCAATCAGCCCCAGCATTTT
CDR3: CASSYLDRGWGRDSNQPQHF

V: TRBV11-3
J: TRBJ1-6
D: NA
size: few
DNA: TGTGCCAGCACTTCCCCTCGGCACTGTGCAACTTCACCCCTCCACTTT
CDR3: CASTSPRHCATSPLHF

V: TRBV6-6
J: TRBJ2-3
D: NA
size: once
DNA: TGTGCCAGCAGTTCCGCACGTCCAGATACGCAGTATTTT
CDR3: CASSSARPDTQYF

V: TRBV27
J: TRBJ2-7
D: NA
size: NA
DNA: TGTGCCAGCAGAGAGACAGGCGGGGACTCCTACGAGCAGTACTTC
CDR3: CASRETGGDSYEQYF